This note documents a single T cell receptor beta chain sequence. Its antigen is undetermined. The sample belongs to a study of cytomegalovirus exposure and HLA in healthy donors. This CDR3 comprises 16 residues. The V end lost 2 bases, the J end lost 2 bases, and 16 bases lay between the germline ends. Germline V CDR1 and CDR2: MNHEY, SMNVEV (reference sequence). Whole-study findings and limits: Excluded: some indistinguishable V segments such as TRBV6-2 and TRBV6-3. About 87% or about 30% of the time was how often most TCR beta V segments were productive, according to an earlier analysis. Later analysis associated a missense DCLRE1C variant with TCR beta V- and J-gene trimming.

Both 60 Vbeta primers and 13 Jbeta primers went into the PCR. The protocol was immunoSEQ multiplex PCR, while the TCRdb copy is restricted to in-frame clones and leaves out a portion. The sample has some 110,000 clones; 13% to 15% are singletons. The sequence came from a female donor in good health and CMV-seronegative. Sequences were obtained from PBMCs. J is TRBJ2-7 and V is TRBV27, with a possible D match to TRBD2 (6 bases). Here the CDR3 DNA reads TGTGCCAGCAGTTTAGGTTTTAGCGGTACAACCTACGAGCAGTACTTC. This codes for CASSLGFSGTTYEQYF.